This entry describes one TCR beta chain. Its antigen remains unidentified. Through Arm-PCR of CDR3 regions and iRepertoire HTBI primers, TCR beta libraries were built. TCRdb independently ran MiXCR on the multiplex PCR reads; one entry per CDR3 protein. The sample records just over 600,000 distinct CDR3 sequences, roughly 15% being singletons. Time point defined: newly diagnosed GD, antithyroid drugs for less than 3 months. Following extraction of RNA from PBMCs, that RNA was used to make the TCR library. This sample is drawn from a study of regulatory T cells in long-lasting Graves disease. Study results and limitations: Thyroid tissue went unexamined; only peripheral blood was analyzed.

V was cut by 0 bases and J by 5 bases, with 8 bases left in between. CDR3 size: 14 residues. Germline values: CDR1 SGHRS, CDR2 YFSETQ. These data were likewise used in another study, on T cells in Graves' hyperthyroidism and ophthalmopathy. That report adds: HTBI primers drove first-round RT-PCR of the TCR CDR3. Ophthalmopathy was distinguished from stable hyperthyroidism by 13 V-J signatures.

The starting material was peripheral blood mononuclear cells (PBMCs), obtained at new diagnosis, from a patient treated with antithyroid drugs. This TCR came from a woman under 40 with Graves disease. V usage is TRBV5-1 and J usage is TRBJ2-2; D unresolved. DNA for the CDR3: TGCGCCAGCAGCTTGGCCGGCTATACCGGGGAGCTGTTTTTT. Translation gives CASSLAGYTGELFF.